The following is a TCR beta chain sequence with its context. Its antigen remains unidentified. These data are taken from a study of cytomegalovirus exposure and HLA in healthy donors. Looking at the study overall: Approximately 81% of 398 genotyped donors fell in the Caucasian-associated ancestry cluster. Findings and limits, study-wide: Analysis was performed later, and it showed HLA-associated TCR beta chains to be more clonally expanded than equally common others. A later analysis found most CMV-associated TCR beta chains apparently HLA-restricted.

PCR employed 60 Vbeta and 13 Jbeta primers. Profiled with immunoSEQ multiplex PCR; TCRdb holds only in-frame clones, not every one. The data show tens of thousands of clones, roughly 79% seen once. The germline V gene encodes CDR1 MNHEY and CDR2 SMNVEV (reference sequence). The CDR3 consists of 15 residues. V was clipped by 3 bases and J by 0 bases, with 11 bases between them. J is TRBJ2-5 and V is TRBV27, with D possibly TRBD1 on 6 matching bases. This clonotype was sampled from a man in his forties or fifties in good health and CMV-seronegative. The sample was PBMCs. CDR3 loop: CASSLVNRDQETQYF. The CDR3, as DNA: TGTGCCAGCAGTTTGGTAAACAGGGACCAAGAGACCCAGTACTTC.